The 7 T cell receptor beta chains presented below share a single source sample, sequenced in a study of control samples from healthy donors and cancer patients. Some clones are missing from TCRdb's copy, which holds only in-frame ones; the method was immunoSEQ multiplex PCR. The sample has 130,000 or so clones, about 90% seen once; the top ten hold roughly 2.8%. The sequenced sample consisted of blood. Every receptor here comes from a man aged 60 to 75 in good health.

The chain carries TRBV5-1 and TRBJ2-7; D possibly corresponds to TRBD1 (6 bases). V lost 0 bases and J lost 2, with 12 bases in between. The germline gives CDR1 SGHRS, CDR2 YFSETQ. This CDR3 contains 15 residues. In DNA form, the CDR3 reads TGCGCCAGCAGCTTGGCCACAGGGATCACCTACGAGCAGTACTTC. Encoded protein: CASSLATGITYEQYF.

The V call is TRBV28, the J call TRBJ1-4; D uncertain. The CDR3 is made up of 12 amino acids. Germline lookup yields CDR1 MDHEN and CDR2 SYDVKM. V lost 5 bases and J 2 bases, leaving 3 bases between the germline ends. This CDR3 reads CASSLTNEKLFF. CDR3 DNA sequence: TGTGCCAGCAGTCTTACTAATGAAAAACTGTTTTTT.

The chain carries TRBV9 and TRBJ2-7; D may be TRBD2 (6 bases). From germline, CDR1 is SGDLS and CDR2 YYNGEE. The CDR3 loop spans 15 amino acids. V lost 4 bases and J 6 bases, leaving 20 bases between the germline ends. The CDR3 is CASSRSTSSAREQYF. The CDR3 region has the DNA TGTGCCAGCAGCCGATCGACTAGTTCTGCTCGCGAGCAGTACTTC.

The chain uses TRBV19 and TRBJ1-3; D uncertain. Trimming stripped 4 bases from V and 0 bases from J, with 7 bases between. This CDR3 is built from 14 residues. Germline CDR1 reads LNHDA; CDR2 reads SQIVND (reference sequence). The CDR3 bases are TGTGCCAGTAGTAAACAGATCTCTGGAAACACCATATATTTT. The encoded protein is CASSKQISGNTIYF.

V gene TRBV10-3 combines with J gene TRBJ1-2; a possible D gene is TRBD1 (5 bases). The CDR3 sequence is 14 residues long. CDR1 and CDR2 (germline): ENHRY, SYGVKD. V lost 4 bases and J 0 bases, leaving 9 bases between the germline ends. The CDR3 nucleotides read TGTGCCATCAGTGGCGACAGCACTAACTATGGCTACACCTTC. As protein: CAISGDSTNYGYTF.

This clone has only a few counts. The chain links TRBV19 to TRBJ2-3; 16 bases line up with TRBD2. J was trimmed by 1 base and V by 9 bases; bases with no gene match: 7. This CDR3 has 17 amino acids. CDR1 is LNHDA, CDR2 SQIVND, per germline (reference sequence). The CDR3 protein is CASMGLAGGPGTDTQYF. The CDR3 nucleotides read TGTGCCAGCATGGGACTAGCGGGGGGGCCCGGCACAGATACGCAGTATTTT.

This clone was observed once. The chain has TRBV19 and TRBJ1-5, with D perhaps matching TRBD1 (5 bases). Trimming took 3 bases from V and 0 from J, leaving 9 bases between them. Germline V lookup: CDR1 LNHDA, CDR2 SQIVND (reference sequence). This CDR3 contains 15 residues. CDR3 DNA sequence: TGTGCCAGTAGTATTGACAGTCATAGCAATCAGCCCCAGCATTTT. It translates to CASSIDSHSNQPQHF.